This TCR beta chain was recorded in a study of T cells expressing NK-cell markers. At the level of the study: The study drew TCR beta repertoires from sorted CD3+CD56+NKG2C+, CD3+CD56+NKG2C- and CD3+CD56-NKG2C+ T cells.

As regards this clonotype: Antigen: not known.

Study-level results: The study left the HCMV specificity of expanded NKG2C+ T cell clones unresolved.

No DNA is given; TCRdb re-called the 5' RACE reads and lists each CDR3 protein once. The listing contains 300,000 to 500,000 distinct CDR3 sequences. The CDR3 totals 13 residues. CDR1 and CDR2 (germline): SGHAT, FQNNGV. J is TRBJ2-3 and V is TRBV11-2. This TCR was recovered from a woman between 50 and 59 years old in good health. Material for sequencing was blood T cells: a sorted CD56 or NKG2C T cell subset, CD4+ or CD8+ T cells, or bulk PBMC T cells (not recorded which). The CDR3 reads CASSLTVTDTQYF.